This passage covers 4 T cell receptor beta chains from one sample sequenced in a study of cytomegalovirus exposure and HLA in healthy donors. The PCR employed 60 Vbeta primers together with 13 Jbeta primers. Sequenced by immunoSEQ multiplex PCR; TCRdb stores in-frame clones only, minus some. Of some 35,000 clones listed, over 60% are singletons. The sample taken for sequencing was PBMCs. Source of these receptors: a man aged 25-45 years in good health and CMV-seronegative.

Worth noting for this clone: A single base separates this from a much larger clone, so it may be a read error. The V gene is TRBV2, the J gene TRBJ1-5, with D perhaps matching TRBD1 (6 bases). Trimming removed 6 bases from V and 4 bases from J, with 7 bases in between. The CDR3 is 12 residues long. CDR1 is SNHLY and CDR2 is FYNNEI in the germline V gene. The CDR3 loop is CASRQGNQPQHF. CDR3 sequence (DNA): TGTGCCAGCAGGCAGGGGAATCAGCCCCAGCATTTT.

DNA of the CDR3: TGTGCCAGCACCCCCGCCCCGCGTTGGTACGATAATTCACCCCTCCACTTT. Amino acids: CASTPAPRWYDNSPLHF. This rearrangement joins TRBV5-8 to TRBJ1-6; D is unclear. Germline loops: CDR1 SGHTS, CDR2 YDEGEE. The CDR3 contains 17 residues. The germline V and J ends were trimmed by 6 bases and 5 bases, with 21 bases remaining between them.

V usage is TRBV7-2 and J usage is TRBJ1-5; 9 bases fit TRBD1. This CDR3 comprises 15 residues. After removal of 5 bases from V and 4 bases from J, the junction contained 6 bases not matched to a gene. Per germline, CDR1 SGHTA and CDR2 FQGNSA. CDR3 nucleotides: TGTGCCAGCAGCCTAAGGACAGGGGTTAATCAGCCCCAGCATTTT. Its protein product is CASSLRTGVNQPQHF.

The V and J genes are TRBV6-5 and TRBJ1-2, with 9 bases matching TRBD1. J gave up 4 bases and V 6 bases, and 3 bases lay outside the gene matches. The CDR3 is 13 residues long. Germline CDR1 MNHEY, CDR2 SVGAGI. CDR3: CASSGDRAYGYTF. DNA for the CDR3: TGTGCCAGCAGCGGGGACAGGGCCTATGGCTACACCTTC.